Below, 4 T cell receptor beta chains from the same sample are listed, as sequenced in a study of vaccination effects on CD4 cells after COVID-19 (dated by TCRdb to the early 2020s). Antigens of these TCRs are unknown. The method was the immunoSEQ multiplex PCR assay. TCRdb retrieved this table from immuneACCESS and kept in-frame rearrangements only. Not all clones are present; in checked studies, unresolved V genes account for under half, and no reason is known for the remainder. The sample data list around 66,000 clones, and around 74% of these were observed just once. The ten largest clonotypes hold about 2.2% of the sample. After around eleven days of culture, CD4+ T cells were isolated with the EasySep CD4+ T cell isolation kit. Participants received two doses of either the BNT162b2 or the mRNA-1273 mRNA SARS-CoV-2 vaccine. Specimen: CD4+ T cells from PBMCs cultured without peptide, collected after COVID-19 vaccination. These TCRs come from a human donor who received a COVID-19 vaccine.

The chain combines TRBV10-2 with TRBJ1-1; D not certain. The CDR3 is 14 residues long. Germline V gene data show CDR1 as WSHSY and CDR2 as SAAADI. The V end lost 3 bases, the J end lost 5 bases, and 13 bases lay between the germline ends. The CDR3 here is CASSDRTRRTEAFF. Here the CDR3 DNA reads TGCGCCAGCAGTGACCGGACCCGTCGGACTGAAGCTTTCTTT.

This chain links TRBV9 with TRBJ2-1; TRBD2 might be the D (6 bases). This CDR3 contains 15 residues. CDR1 and CDR2 (germline): SGDLS, YYNGEE. Trimming shortened V by 3 bases and J by 6 bases, and 16 bases separated the two germline ends. The CDR3 sequence: CASSDDGRGINEQFF. CDR3 sequence (DNA): TGTGCCAGCAGCGACGACGGGAGAGGGATCAATGAGCAGTTCTTC.

This chain uses TRBV25-1 with TRBJ2-2; 12 nucleotides line up with TRBD1. CDR1 MGHDK and CDR2 SYGVNS come from the germline V gene. This CDR3 has 15 amino acids. The junction had 12 bases not matched to a gene; V was cut back by 4 bases and J by 15 bases. This CDR3 is CASSVGGQGAKGMFF. For the CDR3, the DNA is TGTGCCAGCAGTGTAGGGGGACAGGGGGCAAAAGGGATGTTTTTT. Variable domain in full (rest from reference TRBV25-1 and TRBJ2-2): EADIYQTPRYLVIGTGKKITLECSQTMGHDKMYWYQQDPGMELHLIHYSYGVNSTEKGDLSSESTVSRIRTEHFPLTLESARPSHTSQYLCASSVGGQGAKGMFFGEGSRLTVL.

This clone has just a few counts. J is TRBJ1-1 and V is TRBV5-4, with 7 bases aligning to TRBD1. Germline assignment: CDR1 SGHNT and CDR2 YYREEE (reference sequence). With V trimmed by 0 bases and J by 4 bases, 3 bases remained unmatched. This CDR3 region has 14 residues. The CDR3 spells CASSLGRGGTEAFF. The CDR3 DNA follows: TGTGCCAGCAGCTTGGGCAGGGGGGGCACTGAAGCTTTCTTT.